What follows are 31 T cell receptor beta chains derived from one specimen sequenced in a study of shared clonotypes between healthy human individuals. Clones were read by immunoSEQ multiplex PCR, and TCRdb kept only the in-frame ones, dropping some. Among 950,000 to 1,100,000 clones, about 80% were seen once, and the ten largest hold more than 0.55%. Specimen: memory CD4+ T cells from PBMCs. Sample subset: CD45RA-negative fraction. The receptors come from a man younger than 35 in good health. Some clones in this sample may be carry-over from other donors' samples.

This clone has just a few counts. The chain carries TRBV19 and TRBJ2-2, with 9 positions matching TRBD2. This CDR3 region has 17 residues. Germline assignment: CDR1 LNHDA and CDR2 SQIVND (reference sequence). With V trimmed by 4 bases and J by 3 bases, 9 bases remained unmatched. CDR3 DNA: TGTGCCAGTAGTAGTCGGCTAGCGGGAAGGGACACCGGGGAGCTGTTTTTT. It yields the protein CASSSRLAGRDTGELFF. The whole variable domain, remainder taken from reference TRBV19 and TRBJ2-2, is DGGITQSPKYLFRKEGQNVTLSCEQNLNHDAMYWYRQDPGQGLRLIYYSQIVNDFQKGDIAEGYSVSREKKESFPLTVTSAQKNPTAFYLCASSSRLAGRDTGELFFGEGSRLTVL.

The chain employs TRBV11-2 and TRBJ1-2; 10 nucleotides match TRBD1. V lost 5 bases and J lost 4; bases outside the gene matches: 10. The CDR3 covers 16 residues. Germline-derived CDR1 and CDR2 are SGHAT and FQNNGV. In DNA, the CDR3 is TGTGCCAGCAGCCCTGACTTTGGGACAGGGGTCTATGGCTACACCTTC. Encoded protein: CASSPDFGTGVYGYTF.

The CDR3 is CASRWPGQNYEQYF. The CDR3 coding sequence is TGTGCCAGCAGGTGGCCGGGACAGAACTACGAGCAGTACTTC. This rearrangement joins TRBV6-5 to TRBJ2-7, with 7 bases that match TRBD1. Per germline, CDR1 MNHEY and CDR2 SVGAGI. The CDR3 runs to 14 residues. Trimming cost V 6 bases and J 3 bases; bases outside gene matches: 8.

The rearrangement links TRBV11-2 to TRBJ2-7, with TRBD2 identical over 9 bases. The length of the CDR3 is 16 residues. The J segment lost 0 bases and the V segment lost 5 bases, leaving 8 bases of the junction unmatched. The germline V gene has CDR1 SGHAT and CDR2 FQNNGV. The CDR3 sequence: CASSNGLARNSYEQYF. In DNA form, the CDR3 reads TGTGCCAGCAGCAATGGACTAGCGCGGAACTCCTACGAGCAGTACTTC.

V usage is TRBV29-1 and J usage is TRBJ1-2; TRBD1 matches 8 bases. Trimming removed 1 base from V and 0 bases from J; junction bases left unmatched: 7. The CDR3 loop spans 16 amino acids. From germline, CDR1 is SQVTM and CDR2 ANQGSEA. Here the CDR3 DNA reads TGCAGCGTTGAAGCTCGAAGCAGGGGGCCTAACTATGGCTACACCTTC. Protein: CSVEARSRGPNYGYTF.

CDR3 region: CASSLWPTSGSWVEQFF. CDR3 nucleotide sequence: TGTGCCAGCAGTTTATGGCCTACTAGCGGGAGTTGGGTTGAGCAGTTCTTC. The V gene is TRBV27, the J gene TRBJ2-1; 11 positions match TRBD2. CDR3 length: 17 residues. The germline gives CDR1 MNHEY, CDR2 SMNVEV (reference sequence). J lost 9 bases, V lost 1 base, and 11 bases had no gene match.

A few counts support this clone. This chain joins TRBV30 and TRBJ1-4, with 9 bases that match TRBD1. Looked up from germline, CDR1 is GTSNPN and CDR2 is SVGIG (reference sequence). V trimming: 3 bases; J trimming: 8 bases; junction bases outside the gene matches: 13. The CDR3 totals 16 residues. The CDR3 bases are TGTGCCTGGAGGAGATTTGTGGGACAGGGCGGAGAAAAACTGTTTTTT. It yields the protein CAWRRFVGQGGEKLFF.

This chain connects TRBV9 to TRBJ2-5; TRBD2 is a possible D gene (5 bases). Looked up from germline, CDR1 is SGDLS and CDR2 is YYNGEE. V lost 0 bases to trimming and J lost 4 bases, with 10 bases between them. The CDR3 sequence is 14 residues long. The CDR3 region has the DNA TGTGCCAGCAGCGTAGCGGGGTCTCCAGAGACCCAGTACTTC. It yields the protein CASSVAGSPETQYF. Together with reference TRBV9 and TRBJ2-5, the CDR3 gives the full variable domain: DSGVTQTPKHLITATGQRVTLRCSPRSGDLSVYWYQQSLDQGLQFLIQYYNGEERAKGNILERFSAQQFPDLHSELNLSSLELGDSALYFCASSVAGSPETQYFGPGTRLLVL.

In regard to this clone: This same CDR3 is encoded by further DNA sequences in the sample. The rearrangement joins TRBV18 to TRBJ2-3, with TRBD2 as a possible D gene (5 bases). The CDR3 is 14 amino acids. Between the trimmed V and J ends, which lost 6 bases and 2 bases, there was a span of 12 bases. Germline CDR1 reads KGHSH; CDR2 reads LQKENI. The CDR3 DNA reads TGTGCCAGCTCGGGTCAGCGGTCCACAGATACGCAGTATTTT. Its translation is CASSGQRSTDTQYF. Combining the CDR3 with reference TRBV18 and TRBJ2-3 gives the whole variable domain NAGVMQNPRHLVRRRGQEARLRCSPMKGHSHVYWYRQLPEEGLKFMVYLQKENIIDESGMPKERFSAEFPKEGPSILRIQQVVRGDSAAYFCASSGQRSTDTQYFGPGTRLTVL.

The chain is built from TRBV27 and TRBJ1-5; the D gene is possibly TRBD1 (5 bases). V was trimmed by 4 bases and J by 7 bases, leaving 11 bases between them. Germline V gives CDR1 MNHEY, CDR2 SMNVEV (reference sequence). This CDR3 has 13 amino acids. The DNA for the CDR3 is TGTGCCAGCAGTTCCCAGGGTAGCCAGCCCCAGCATTTT. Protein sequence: CASSSQGSQPQHF.

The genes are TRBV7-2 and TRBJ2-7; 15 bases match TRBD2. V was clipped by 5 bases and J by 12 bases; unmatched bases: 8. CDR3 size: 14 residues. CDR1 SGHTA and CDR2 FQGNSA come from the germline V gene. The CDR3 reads CASSIGLAGGGLYF. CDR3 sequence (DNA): TGTGCCAGCAGCATCGGACTAGCGGGAGGGGGGTTGTACTTC.

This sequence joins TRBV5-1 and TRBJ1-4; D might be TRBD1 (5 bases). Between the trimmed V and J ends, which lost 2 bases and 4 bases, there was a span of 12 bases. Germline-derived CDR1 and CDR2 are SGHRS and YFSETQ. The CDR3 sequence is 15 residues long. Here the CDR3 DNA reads TGCGCCAGCAGCTTAGGGACCGCCGATAATGAAAAACTGTTTTTT. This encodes CASSLGTADNEKLFF.

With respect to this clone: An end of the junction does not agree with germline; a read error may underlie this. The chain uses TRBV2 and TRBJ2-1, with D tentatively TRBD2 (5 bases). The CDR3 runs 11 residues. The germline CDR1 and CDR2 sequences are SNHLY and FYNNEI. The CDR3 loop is CASSSGTAELF. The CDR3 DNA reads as TGTGCCAGCAGCTCGGGAACAGCAGAGCTCTTC.

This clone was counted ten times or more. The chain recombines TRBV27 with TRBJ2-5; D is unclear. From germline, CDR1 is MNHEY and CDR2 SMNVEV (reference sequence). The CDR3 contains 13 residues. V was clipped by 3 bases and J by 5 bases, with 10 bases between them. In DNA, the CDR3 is TGTGCCAGCAGTTTTTTGGATCGGGAGACCCAGTACTTC. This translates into CASSFLDRETQYF.

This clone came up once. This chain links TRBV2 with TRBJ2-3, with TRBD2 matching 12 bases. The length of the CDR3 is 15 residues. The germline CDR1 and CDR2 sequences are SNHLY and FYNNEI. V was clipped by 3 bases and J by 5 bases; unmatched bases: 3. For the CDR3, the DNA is TGTGCCAGCAGTGAGCTAGCGGGAGGGGTAGATACGCAGTATTTT. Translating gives CASSELAGGVDTQYF.

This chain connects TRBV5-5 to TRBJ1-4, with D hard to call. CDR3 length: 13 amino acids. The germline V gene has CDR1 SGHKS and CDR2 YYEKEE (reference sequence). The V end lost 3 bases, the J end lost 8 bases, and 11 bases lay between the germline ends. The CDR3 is CASSSLVFEKLFF. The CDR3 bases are TGTGCCAGCAGCTCTCTGGTTTTCGAAAAACTGTTTTTT.

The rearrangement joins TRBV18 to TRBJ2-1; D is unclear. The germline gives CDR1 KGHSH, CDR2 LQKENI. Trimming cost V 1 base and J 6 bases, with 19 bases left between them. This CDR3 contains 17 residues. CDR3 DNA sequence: TGTGCCAGCTCACCACGGGCCGTAATTTTGGCTCGCAATGAGCAGTTCTTC. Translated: CASSPRAVILARNEQFF. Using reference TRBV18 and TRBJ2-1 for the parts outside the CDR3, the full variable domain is NAGVMQNPRHLVRRRGQEARLRCSPMKGHSHVYWYRQLPEEGLKFMVYLQKENIIDESGMPKERFSAEFPKEGPSILRIQQVVRGDSAAYFCASSPRAVILARNEQFFGPGTRLTVL.

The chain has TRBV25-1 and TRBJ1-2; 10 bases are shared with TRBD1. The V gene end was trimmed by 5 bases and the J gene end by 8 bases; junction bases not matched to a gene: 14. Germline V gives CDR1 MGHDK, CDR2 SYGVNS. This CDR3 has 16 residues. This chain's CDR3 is CASSTYLGQGLGGYTF. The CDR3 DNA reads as TGTGCCAGCAGTACATACCTGGGACAGGGGCTGGGCGGCTACACCTTC.

Here the CDR3 DNA reads TGCGCCAGCAGCCCCCGGGACCTACTTCAGGCTGAGCAGTTCTTC. Translation: CASSPRDLLQAEQFF. V gene TRBV5-1 combines with J gene TRBJ2-1; D could derive from TRBD1 or TRBD2 (5 bases each). Trimming removed 4 bases from V and 9 bases from J, with 20 bases in between. Looked up from germline, CDR1 is SGHRS and CDR2 is YFSETQ. The CDR3 has 15 residues.

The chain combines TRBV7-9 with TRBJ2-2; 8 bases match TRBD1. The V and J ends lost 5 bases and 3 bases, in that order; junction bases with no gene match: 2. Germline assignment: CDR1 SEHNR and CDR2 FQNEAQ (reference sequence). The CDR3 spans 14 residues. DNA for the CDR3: TGTGCCAGCAGCCCGGACAGGGACACCGGGGAGCTGTTTTTT. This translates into CASSPDRDTGELFF.

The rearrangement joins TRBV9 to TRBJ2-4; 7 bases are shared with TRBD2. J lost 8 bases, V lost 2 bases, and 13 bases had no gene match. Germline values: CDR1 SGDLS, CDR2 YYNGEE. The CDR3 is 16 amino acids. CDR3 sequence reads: CASSVGPQGGRDIQYF. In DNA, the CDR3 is TGTGCCAGCAGCGTGGGGCCCCAGGGAGGGAGGGACATTCAGTACTTC.

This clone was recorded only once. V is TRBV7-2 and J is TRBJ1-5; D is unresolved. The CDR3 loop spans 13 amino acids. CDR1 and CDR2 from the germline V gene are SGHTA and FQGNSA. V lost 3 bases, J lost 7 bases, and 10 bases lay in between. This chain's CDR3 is CASSFERPQPQHF. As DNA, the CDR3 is TGTGCCAGCAGCTTTGAACGGCCACAGCCCCAGCATTTT.

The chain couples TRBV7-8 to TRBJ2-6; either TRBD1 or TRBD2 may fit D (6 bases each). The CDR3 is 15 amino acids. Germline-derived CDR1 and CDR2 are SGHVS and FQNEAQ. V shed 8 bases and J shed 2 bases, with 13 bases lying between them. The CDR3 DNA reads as TGTGCCAGCCACGTCCGGGGGCCTGGGGCCAACGTCCTGACTTTC. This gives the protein CASHVRGPGANVLTF.

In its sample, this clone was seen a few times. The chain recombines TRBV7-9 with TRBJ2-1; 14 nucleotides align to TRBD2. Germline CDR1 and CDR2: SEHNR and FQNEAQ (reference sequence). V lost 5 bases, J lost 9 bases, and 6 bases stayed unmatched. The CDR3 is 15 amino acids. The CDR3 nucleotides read TGTGCCAGCAGCCTGGGACTAGCGGGAGTAGGTGAGCAGTTCTTC. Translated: CASSLGLAGVGEQFF. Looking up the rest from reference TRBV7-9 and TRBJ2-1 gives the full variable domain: DTGVSQNPRHKITKRGQNVTFRCDPISEHNRLYWYRQTLGQGPEFLTYFQNEAQLEKSRLLSDRFSAERPKGSFSTLEIQRTEQGDSAMYLCASSLGLAGVGEQFFGPGTRLTVL.

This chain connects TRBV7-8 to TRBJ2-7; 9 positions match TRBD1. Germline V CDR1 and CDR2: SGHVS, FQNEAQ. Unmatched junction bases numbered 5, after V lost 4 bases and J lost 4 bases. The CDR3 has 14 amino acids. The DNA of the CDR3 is TGTGCCAGCAGCTCCGGGACAGGGTGGTACGAGCAGTACTTC. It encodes CASSSGTGWYEQYF.

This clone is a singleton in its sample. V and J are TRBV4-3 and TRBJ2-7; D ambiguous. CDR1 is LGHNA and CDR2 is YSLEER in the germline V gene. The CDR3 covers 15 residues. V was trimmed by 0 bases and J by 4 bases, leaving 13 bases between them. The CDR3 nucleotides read TGCGCCAGCAGCCAAGAGTTCAAGCCGGAGTACGAGCAGTACTTC. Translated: CASSQEFKPEYEQYF.

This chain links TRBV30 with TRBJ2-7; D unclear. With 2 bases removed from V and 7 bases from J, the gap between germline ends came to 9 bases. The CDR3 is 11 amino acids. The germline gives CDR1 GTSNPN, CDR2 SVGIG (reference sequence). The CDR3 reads CAWSNLQEQYF. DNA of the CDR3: TGTGCCTGGAGTAATCTTCAAGAGCAGTACTTC.

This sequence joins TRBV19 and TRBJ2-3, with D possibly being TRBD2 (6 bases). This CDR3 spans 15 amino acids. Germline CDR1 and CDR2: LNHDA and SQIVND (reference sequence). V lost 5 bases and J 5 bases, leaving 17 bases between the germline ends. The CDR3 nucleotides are TGTGCCAGTAGTCGGGGGACTTCCCAAGGAGATACGCAGTATTTT. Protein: CASSRGTSQGDTQYF.

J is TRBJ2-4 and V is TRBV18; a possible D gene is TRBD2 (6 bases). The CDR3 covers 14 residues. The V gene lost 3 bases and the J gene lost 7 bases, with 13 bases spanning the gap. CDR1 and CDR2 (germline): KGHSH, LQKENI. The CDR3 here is CASSPGRELNIQYF. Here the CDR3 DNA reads TGTGCCAGCTCACCGGGCCGGGAGCTGAACATTCAGTACTTC.

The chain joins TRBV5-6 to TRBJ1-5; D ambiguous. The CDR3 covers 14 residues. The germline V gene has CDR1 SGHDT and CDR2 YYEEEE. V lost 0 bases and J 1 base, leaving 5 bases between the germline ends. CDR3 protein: CASSLGRSNQPQHF. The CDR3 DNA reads TGTGCCAGCAGCTTGGGAAGAAGCAATCAGCCCCAGCATTTT.

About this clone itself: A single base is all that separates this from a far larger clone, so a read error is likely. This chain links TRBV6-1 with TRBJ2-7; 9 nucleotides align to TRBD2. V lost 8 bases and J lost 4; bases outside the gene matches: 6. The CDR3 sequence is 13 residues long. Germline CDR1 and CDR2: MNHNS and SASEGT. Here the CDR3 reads CASSSAGGYEQYF. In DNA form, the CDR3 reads TGTGCCAGCTCCTCAGCGGGGGGTTACGAGCAGTACTTC.